Below, one T cell receptor (beta chain) is given with its context. Its antigen is not identified. The DNA input per sorted-subset replicate PCR was 200 to 250 ng, corresponding to around 28,000 T cell genomes. Clones were read by immunoSEQ multiplex PCR, and TCRdb kept only the in-frame ones, dropping some. The sample includes over 750,000 clones, about 97% of them seen just once. These data belong to a study of shared clonotypes between healthy human individuals. Study-level information: CD4 naive and memory got three plates each, CD8 naive two, CD8 memory one.

General study results and limits: Around 5.3% of naive CD4 clonotypes were shared across four donors.

Selected positively for CCR7 and CD45RO-negative, naive CD8 cells excluded terminally differentiated effector memory CD45RA+ cells. The trim removed 5 bases at V and 1 base at J, leaving 6 bases unmatched. Germline values: CDR1 LNHDA, CDR2 SQIVND (reference sequence). This CDR3 contains 15 residues. Sequencing used naive CD8+ T cells sorted from blood. The chain carries TRBV19 and TRBJ2-3; 7 nucleotides align to TRBD2. This TCR came from a man aged 25 to 40 in good health. The CDR3 region has the DNA TGTGCCAGTAGTTCCGGGACTACCGGCACAGATACGCAGTATTTT. This sequence encodes CASSSGTTGTDTQYF.